The next 26 T cell receptor beta chains were all read from a single sample in a study of beta chain features in type 1 diabetes. The study's findings and limits: Moderately but significantly shorter TCRB CDR3s were found in Type 1 diabetes patients in all four CD4+ subsets.

Their antigens are not known. What was sequenced were expressed TCRB transcripts, since all of the isolated RNA had been reverse transcribed. Libraries were prepared by immunoSEQ multiplex PCR; TCRdb keeps only in-frame clonotypes and omits some of them. The sample contains 400,000 or so clones, approximately 12% of which appear only once. The sample taken for sequencing was naive CD4+ T cells from blood. These TCRs come from a woman aged 18-29 years with type 1 diabetes.

This clone appeared a few times. V and J are TRBV5-1 and TRBJ2-1, with 9 bases lining up with TRBD1. V lost 4 bases and J lost 5; bases outside the gene matches: 1. The germline CDR1 and CDR2 sequences are SGHRS and YFSETQ. CDR3 length: 13 residues. CDR3 nucleotides: TGCGCCAGCAGCCGGGACAGGGACAATGAGCAGTTCTTC. This translates into CASSRDRDNEQFF.

The chain employs TRBV30 and TRBJ1-1; D is perhaps TRBD1 (5 bases). The CDR3 is 16 amino acids. V was pared by 3 bases and J by 2 bases, with 19 bases between. Germline V gene lookup returns CDR1 GTSNPN and CDR2 SVGIG (reference sequence). Written as DNA, the CDR3 is TGTGCCTGGAGAGTGGGGCGGGGAACACCCAACACTGAAGCTTTCTTT. It codes for CAWRVGRGTPNTEAFF.

The V call is TRBV29-1, the J call TRBJ1-2; 8 bases fit TRBD1. Trimming took 7 bases from V and 2 from J; bases not matched to a gene: 9. The germline V gene encodes CDR1 SQVTM and CDR2 ANQGSEA. The CDR3 extends over 14 amino acids. CDR3 sequence: CSAHKQGANYGYTF. CDR3 DNA sequence: TGCAGCGCCCATAAGCAGGGGGCAAACTATGGCTACACCTTC.

This clone was observed a handful of times. This chain links TRBV7-2 with TRBJ2-6; 9 bases agree with TRBD2. The germline V gene encodes CDR1 SGHTA and CDR2 FQGNSA. Unmatched junction bases numbered 10, after V lost 4 bases and J lost 0 bases. This CDR3 comprises 19 residues. The CDR3, as DNA: TGTGCCAGCAGCTCACGCATCGCGGGGGGGGTCTCTGGGGCCAACGTCCTGACTTTC. Amino acid sequence: CASSSRIAGGVSGANVLTF.

This clone was detected only a few times. The chain links TRBV5-4 to TRBJ2-5; TRBD2 is a possible D gene (6 bases). The V end was cut by 0 bases, the J end by 2 bases, with 11 bases between. CDR3 size: 15 residues. Germline CDR1 and CDR2: SGHNT and YYREEE (reference sequence). The CDR3 region is CASSLGGRRQETQYF. As DNA, the CDR3 is TGTGCCAGCAGCTTGGGAGGGAGGCGGCAAGAGACCCAGTACTTC.

This clone was seen a handful of times. The chain has TRBV4-3 and TRBJ1-5; tentative D call: TRBD1 (6 bases). Germline CDR1 reads LGHNA; CDR2 reads YSLEER. This CDR3 spans 13 amino acids. Trimming removed 4 bases from V and 6 bases from J, with 10 bases in between. CDR3 loop: CASSPRGGQPQHF. In nucleotides, the CDR3 is TGCGCCAGCAGCCCGAGAGGGGGTCAGCCCCAGCATTTT.

The chain employs TRBV5-1 and TRBJ2-2; 7 nucleotides line up with TRBD1. The germline CDR1 and CDR2 sequences are SGHRS and YFSETQ. The CDR3 consists of 15 residues. V lost 6 bases and J lost 5; bases outside the gene matches: 10. Written as DNA, the CDR3 is TGCGCCAGCACCGGGACAGCCGGCAAGACCGGGGAGCTGTTTTTT. It encodes CASTGTAGKTGELFF.

This clone has a handful of counts. The CDR3 DNA reads TGTGCCAGCAGCCCGAGACAGGGTGGGACCCAGTACTTC. Protein product: CASSPRQGGTQYF. The rearrangement links TRBV14 to TRBJ2-5, with 7 bases identical to TRBD1. CDR1 SGHDN and CDR2 FVKESK come from the germline V gene. This CDR3 comprises 13 residues. V dropped 4 bases and J dropped 7; count of bases not matched to a gene: 6.

As regards this clone: Additional DNA sequences in this sample encode the identical CDR3. This chain uses TRBV4-1 with TRBJ2-4, with D perhaps matching TRBD2 (6 bases). The CDR3 loop spans 15 amino acids. The germline V and J ends were trimmed by 1 base and 0 bases, with 7 bases remaining between them. Per the germline V gene, CDR1 is MGHRA and CDR2 is YSYEKL. Here the CDR3 reads CASSQVGLAKNIQYF. CDR3 DNA: TGCGCCAGCAGCCAAGTGGGACTAGCCAAAAACATTCAGTACTTC.

This clone was detected a few times. The chain links TRBV5-1 to TRBJ2-1, with D perhaps matching TRBD2 (7 bases). The CDR3 is made up of 15 amino acids. Germline V CDR1 and CDR2: SGHRS, YFSETQ. CDR3 bases: TGCGCAAGCCGCAGGGCGGGGGCCCTGGGCGATGAGCAGTTCTTC. This encodes CASRRAGALGDEQFF. The variable domain in full, completed from reference TRBV5-1 and TRBJ2-1, reads KAGVTQTPRYLIKTRGQQVTLSCSPISGHRSVSWYQQTPGQGLQFLFEYFSETQRNKGNFPGRFSGRQFSNSRSEMNVSTLELGDSALYLCASRRAGALGDEQFFGPGTRLTVL.

This chain uses TRBV19 with TRBJ2-1; TRBD1 is a possible D gene (6 bases). Germline lookup yields CDR1 LNHDA and CDR2 SQIVND (reference sequence). The CDR3 totals 15 residues. V was cut by 6 bases and J by 2 bases, with 14 bases left in between. The CDR3 region has the DNA TGTGCCAGTAGGAAACAGGGTTCCCCCTACAATGAGCAGTTCTTC. Its translation is CASRKQGSPYNEQFF.

This clone came up a few times. The CDR3: CASAAGSYEQYF. CDR3 coding DNA: TGTGCCAGCGCGGCCGGTTCCTACGAGCAGTACTTC. V is TRBV2 and J is TRBJ2-7; D gene ambiguous. Germline CDR1 reads SNHLY; CDR2 reads FYNNEI. Trimming left V 8 bases short and J 1 base short, with 9 bases between. The CDR3 sequence is 12 residues long.

The chain uses TRBV5-4 and TRBJ2-7; TRBD1 matches 10 bases. Looked up from germline, CDR1 is SGHNT and CDR2 is YYREEE (reference sequence). J lost 7 bases, V lost 0 bases, and 7 bases had no gene match. The CDR3 is 15 residues long. CDR3 coding DNA: TGTGCCAGCAGCTTGGCGACAGGGGGCGTGAGGGAGCAGTACTTC. This sequence encodes CASSLATGGVREQYF.

The CDR3 sequence: CASSLAGADTQYF. CDR3 DNA sequence: TGTGCCAGCAGCCTAGCGGGAGCAGATACGCAGTATTTT. V usage is TRBV6-4 and J usage is TRBJ2-3, with 10 bases aligning to TRBD2. In germline, CDR1 is MRHNA, CDR2 SNTAGT. V was clipped by 6 bases and J by 4 bases; unmatched bases: 1. This CDR3 contains 13 residues.

The V gene is TRBV18, the J gene TRBJ2-7; TRBD2 is a possible D gene (6 bases). The CDR3 runs 18 residues. Per the germline V gene, CDR1 is KGHSH and CDR2 is LQKENI. V lost 6 bases to trimming and J lost 0 bases, with 24 bases between them. CDR3: CASSRRSFAGIDSYEQYF. DNA of the CDR3: TGTGCCAGCTCCCGACGGTCTTTCGCGGGAATCGACTCCTACGAGCAGTACTTC. Full variable domain (outside the CDR3, taken from reference TRBV18 and TRBJ2-7): NAGVMQNPRHLVRRRGQEARLRCSPMKGHSHVYWYRQLPEEGLKFMVYLQKENIIDESGMPKERFSAEFPKEGPSILRIQQVVRGDSAAYFCASSRRSFAGIDSYEQYFGPGTRLTVT.

This clone occurred a few times. The chain combines TRBV27 with TRBJ1-2, with D maybe TRBD1 (5 bases). This CDR3 has 13 amino acids. V lost 6 bases, J lost 7 bases, and 15 bases lay in between. Germline assignment: CDR1 MNHEY and CDR2 SMNVEV (reference sequence). The CDR3 sequence: CASSPRGGSGYTF. The CDR3 nucleotides are TGTGCCAGCAGCCCTCGGGGGGGTAGTGGCTACACCTTC.

The chain links TRBV19 to TRBJ1-5; 7 bases align to TRBD1. The CDR3 is 14 residues long. Germline values: CDR1 LNHDA, CDR2 SQIVND (reference sequence). With V trimmed by 2 bases and J by 5 bases, 3 bases remained unmatched. The CDR3 sequence: CASSITGQYQPQHF. The CDR3 nucleotides are TGTGCCAGTAGTATAACGGGACAGTATCAGCCCCAGCATTTT.

Concerning this clone itself: Distinct nucleotide sequences in the sample also encode this CDR3. The chain links TRBV19 to TRBJ1-5; D is unclear. Germline CDR1 LNHDA, CDR2 SQIVND (reference sequence). Trimming shortened V by 2 bases and J by 5 bases, and 7 bases separated the two germline ends. The length of the CDR3 is 13 residues. CDR3 DNA sequence: TGTGCCAGTAGTATAAGGAGGGATCAGCCCCAGCATTTT. This codes for CASSIRRDQPQHF.

J is TRBJ2-2 and V is TRBV4-1; 14 nucleotides match TRBD2. The trim removed 5 bases at V and 2 bases at J, leaving 4 bases unmatched. Germline V gives CDR1 MGHRA, CDR2 YSYEKL. CDR3 length: 17 amino acids. The CDR3 sequence: CASSRLAGGPNTGELFF. The CDR3 bases are TGCGCCAGCAGCAGACTAGCGGGAGGGCCAAACACCGGGGAGCTGTTTTTT.

V usage is TRBV11-2 and J usage is TRBJ2-1; D is ambiguous. This CDR3 comprises 14 residues. Germline V lookup: CDR1 SGHAT, CDR2 FQNNGV. The V end lost 1 base, the J end lost 6 bases, and 10 bases lay between the germline ends. The CDR3 nucleotides read TGTGCCAGCAGCTTAGTTTCCGCTATCAATGAGCAGTTCTTC. Translating it yields CASSLVSAINEQFF.

There are a few counts of this clone. The chain recombines TRBV12-5 with TRBJ1-5, with TRBD1 identical over 8 bases. Per the germline V gene, CDR1 is LGHNT and CDR2 is FRNRAP. Trimming at V came to 6 bases and at J to 9 bases, leaving 10 bases not matched to a gene. The CDR3 has 14 residues. The CDR3: CASGRGQDLPPQHF. In DNA form, the CDR3 reads TGTGCTAGTGGCCGGGGACAGGACCTCCCGCCCCAGCATTTT.

The genes are TRBV29-1 and TRBJ1-2, with unresolved D. V lost 2 bases to trimming and J lost 4 bases, with 11 bases between them. This CDR3 spans 13 amino acids. Germline V gives CDR1 SQVTM, CDR2 ANQGSEA. The CDR3 loop is CSVERRRTYGYTF. As DNA, the CDR3 is TGCAGCGTTGAAAGGAGGCGAACCTATGGCTACACCTTC.

The gene calls are TRBV19 and TRBJ1-3; 8 bases align to TRBD1. Germline loops: CDR1 LNHDA, CDR2 SQIVND (reference sequence). CDR3 length: 14 amino acids. V was pared by 10 bases and J by 4 bases, with 9 bases of the junction left unmatched. The CDR3 sequence: CATTGGIQGNTIYF. The CDR3 DNA reads TGTGCCACCACAGGGGGAATCCAAGGAAACACCATATATTTT.

J is TRBJ1-5 and V is TRBV10-3, with unresolved D. Germline-derived CDR1 and CDR2 are ENHRY and SYGVKD. V was cut by 2 bases and J by 5 bases, with 19 bases left in between. The CDR3 runs to 17 residues. The CDR3 reads CAISEHIPFGEDQPQHF. The CDR3 DNA reads TGTGCCATCAGTGAGCATATCCCTTTTGGGGAGGATCAGCCCCAGCATTTT.

The rearrangement joins TRBV10-3 to TRBJ1-4; D perhaps matches TRBD1 (6 bases). The CDR3 is 14 residues long. Trimming left V 5 bases short and J 8 bases short, with 15 bases between. The germline CDR1 and CDR2 sequences are ENHRY and SYGVKD. The CDR3 bases are TGTGCCATCAGTCCGACAGGAAGACACGAAAAACTGTTTTTT. Encoded protein: CAISPTGRHEKLFF.

The sample holds a few counts of this clone. The rearrangement links TRBV10-2 to TRBJ1-2; TRBD1 is a possible D gene (5 bases). This CDR3 contains 14 residues. Germline V gene data show CDR1 as WSHSY and CDR2 as SAAADI. Trimming removed 0 bases at V and 4 bases at J, with 9 bases between. This CDR3 is CASSESQDAYGYTF. The DNA of the CDR3 is TGCGCCAGCAGTGAGTCACAGGACGCCTATGGCTACACCTTC.